These 13 T cell receptor beta chains originate from one sample sequenced in a study of shared clonotypes between healthy human individuals. The protocol was immunoSEQ multiplex PCR, while the TCRdb copy is restricted to in-frame clones and leaves out a portion. Seen here are around 1,900,000 clones, roughly 93% observed once, and the top ten hold about 1.6%. The naive CD8 fraction comprised CD45RO-negative cells positively selected for CCR7 and excluded terminally differentiated effector memory CD45RA+ cells. Sequencing used naive CD8+ T cells from PBMCs. The receptors shown here come from a man younger than 35 in good health. Some clones in this sample may be carry-over from other donors' samples.

The gene calls are TRBV7-9 and TRBJ2-7; D may be TRBD2 (5 bases). Trimming took off 8 bases at V and 5 bases at J, with 22 bases between the two ends. The CDR3 loop spans 15 amino acids. Germline CDR1 is SEHNR and CDR2 is FQNEAQ (reference sequence). CDR3 nucleotides: TGTGCCAGCGCTCAACTGGCGGGCCCTGGGGACGAGCAGTACTTC. Translated: CASAQLAGPGDEQYF.

This clone was detected once. This rearrangement joins TRBV4-1 to TRBJ1-5; D is unresolved. Germline assignment: CDR1 MGHRA and CDR2 YSYEKL. The V end lost 1 base, the J end lost 11 bases, and 9 bases lay between the germline ends. The CDR3 is 12 amino acids. CDR3 DNA sequence: TGCGCCAGCAGCCAAGGAAATAAAGCCCAGCATTTT. Translating gives CASSQGNKAQHF.

This clone was seen a single time. Other DNA sequences in this specimen translate into the identical CDR3. This sequence joins TRBV6-6 and TRBJ2-7; weak D call: TRBD1 (6 bases). V dropped 4 bases and J dropped 7 bases, with 11 bases sitting between them. CDR1 is MNHNY, CDR2 SVGAGI, per germline (reference sequence). The CDR3 runs 12 residues. The CDR3 here is CASSLTGSEQYF. In nucleotides, the CDR3 is TGTGCCAGCAGTTTAACAGGGAGTGAGCAGTACTTC.

This clone was counted a single time. The rearrangement joins TRBV19 to TRBJ1-5; no clear D. Trimming removed 6 bases at V and 2 bases at J, with 17 bases between. Germline CDR1 reads LNHDA; CDR2 reads SQIVND (reference sequence). CDR3 size: 16 residues. In nucleotides, the CDR3 is TGTGCCAGTAGCGAGGACCAGTTTAGGGGCAATCAGCCCCAGCATTTT. Protein product: CASSEDQFRGNQPQHF.

The chain employs TRBV7-2 and TRBJ2-1, with TRBD2 matching 10 bases. Germline values: CDR1 SGHTA, CDR2 FQGNSA. V lost 1 base and J lost 1; bases outside the gene matches: 4. This CDR3 has 17 residues. DNA for the CDR3: TGTGCCAGCAGCTTAGGTATAGCGGGAGGATCCTACAATGAGCAGTTCTTC. Residues: CASSLGIAGGSYNEQFF.

This chain uses TRBV7-9 with TRBJ1-2, with a weak D call TRBD1 (5 bases). CDR1 and CDR2 (germline): SEHNR, FQNEAQ (reference sequence). V gave up 5 bases and J gave up 2 bases, with 15 bases separating them. The CDR3 spans 15 residues. The CDR3 spells CASSPALGANYGYTF. The CDR3 DNA follows: TGTGCCAGCAGCCCTGCTCTCGGGGCGAACTATGGCTACACCTTC.

This rearrangement joins TRBV29-1 to TRBJ2-1; D is possibly TRBD1 or TRBD2 (5 bases each). Germline CDR1 is SQVTM and CDR2 is ANQGSEA. The CDR3 is 16 residues long. V lost 4 bases, J lost 4 bases, and 20 bases lay in between. Written as DNA, the CDR3 is TGCAGCGTTGGGGGACCACCTCCCATGGCTTACAATGAGCAGTTCTTC. Its translation: CSVGGPPPMAYNEQFF.

The chain recombines TRBV28 with TRBJ2-3; 12 bases align to TRBD2. J was trimmed by 1 base and V by 5 bases; bases with no gene match: 7. Germline CDR1 reads MDHEN; CDR2 reads SYDVKM. The CDR3 covers 17 residues. CDR3 sequence (DNA): TGTGCCAGCAGTGGACTAGCGGGACAGTCGGGCACAGATACGCAGTATTTT. Translated, it gives CASSGLAGQSGTDTQYF.

This clone was seen a single time. The chain joins TRBV11-2 to TRBJ1-1; D might be TRBD1 (5 bases). V was clipped by 6 bases and J by 0 bases, with 8 bases between them. CDR1 is SGHAT and CDR2 is FQNNGV in the germline V gene. The CDR3 runs to 13 residues. CDR3 coding DNA: TGTGCCAGCAGGGCCAGGGTGAACACTGAAGCTTTCTTT. Its translation is CASRARVNTEAFF.

The gene calls are TRBV10-3 and TRBJ2-1; TRBD1 matches at 9 bases. Germline CDR1 ENHRY, CDR2 SYGVKD. The trim removed 7 bases at V and 8 bases at J, leaving 6 bases unmatched. This CDR3 is built from 13 residues. CDR3 in amino acids: CAITSDRGHEQFF. In nucleotides, the CDR3 is TGTGCCATCACCTCGGACAGGGGACATGAGCAGTTCTTC.

The chain carries TRBV19 and TRBJ2-3; maybe TRBD1 (5 bases). V was trimmed by 5 bases and J by 5 bases, leaving 17 bases between them. This CDR3 has 15 residues. Per germline, CDR1 LNHDA and CDR2 SQIVND (reference sequence). The chain's CDR3 is CASSVKTASKDTQYF. The CDR3 DNA is TGTGCCAGTAGTGTAAAGACAGCGTCCAAAGATACGCAGTATTTT.

The chain links TRBV6-1 to TRBJ2-7; D unclear. CDR3 length: 12 amino acids. Trimming shortened V by 3 bases and J by 6 bases, and 9 bases separated the two germline ends. Germline V gene lookup returns CDR1 MNHNS and CDR2 SASEGT. CDR3 DNA: TGTGCCAGCAGTGATCTCAGAGGCGAGCAGTACTTC. This translates into CASSDLRGEQYF.

The chain combines TRBV4-2 with TRBJ2-1; D ambiguous. The CDR3 covers 14 residues. The V gene lost 2 bases and the J gene lost 9 bases, with 14 bases spanning the gap. Germline lookup yields CDR1 LGHNA and CDR2 YNFKEQ. The CDR3 here is CASSQKRGTGEQFF. DNA for the CDR3: TGTGCCAGCAGCCAAAAAAGAGGTACGGGTGAGCAGTTCTTC.